Below, 23 T cell receptor beta chains from the same sample are listed, as sequenced in a study of radiotherapy plus CTLA-4 blockade in lung cancer. Produced via immunoSEQ multiplex PCR; TCRdb's table is partial and in-frame only. The repertoire includes approximately 60,000 clones, approximately 75% of them detected once, and approximately 4% sits in the top ten. This material consisted of peripheral blood, taken from a patient treated with radiotherapy plus ipilimumab. The source is a human donor with non-small cell lung cancer who had a complete response to radiotherapy plus ipilimumab.

The rearrangement joins TRBV27 to TRBJ2-2, with no clear D. In germline, CDR1 is MNHEY, CDR2 SMNVEV (reference sequence). The ends were cut back, 3 bases at V and 4 bases at J, with 3 bases in the middle. The CDR3 extends over 12 amino acids. The CDR3 nucleotides read TGTGCCAGCAGTTTGAGCACCGGGGAGCTGTTTTTT. Protein: CASSLSTGELFF.

This clone was counted between two and nine times. V gene TRBV7-2 combines with J gene TRBJ1-1; D is unresolved. The CDR3 is made up of 16 amino acids. V lost 0 bases and J lost 5, with 16 bases in between. Germline values: CDR1 SGHTA, CDR2 FQGNSA. CDR3 region: CASSLAPWRRETEAFF. CDR3 bases: TGTGCCAGCAGCTTAGCGCCATGGAGAAGGGAAACTGAAGCTTTCTTT.

This chain uses TRBV19 with TRBJ2-3, with D possibly TRBD2 on 5 matching bases. The CDR3 is 16 residues long. V lost 6 bases and J lost 0, with 16 bases in between. CDR1 LNHDA and CDR2 SQIVND come from the germline V gene (reference sequence). The CDR3 loop reads CASRKAAAYSTDTQYF. The CDR3 nucleotides are TGTGCCAGTAGGAAAGCAGCGGCCTACAGCACAGATACGCAGTATTTT.

This clone appeared once. The chain recombines TRBV18 with TRBJ2-3, with D perhaps TRBD1 or TRBD2 (5 bases each). Germline V lookup: CDR1 KGHSH, CDR2 LQKENI. This CDR3 contains 13 residues. V dropped 4 bases and J dropped 2 bases, with 7 bases sitting between them. CDR3 nucleotides: TGTGCCAGCTCACTGGGGACCACAGATACGCAGTATTTT. Amino acids: CASSLGTTDTQYF.

V and J are TRBV11-3 and TRBJ1-1; 8 bases map to TRBD1. CDR1 is SGHNT, CDR2 YENEEA, per germline. There are 14 residues in the CDR3. The junction had 6 bases not matched to a gene; V was cut back by 4 bases and J by 5 bases. CDR3 amino acids: CASSYGQGVTEAFF. As DNA, the CDR3 is TGTGCCAGCAGCTACGGACAGGGAGTAACTGAAGCTTTCTTT.

This chain uses TRBV6-6 with TRBJ1-2; D is unresolved. The CDR3 runs to 12 residues. Germline loops: CDR1 MNHNY, CDR2 SVGAGI (reference sequence). Trimming removed 5 bases at V and 3 bases at J, with 7 bases between. The CDR3: CASSPQYYGYTF. CDR3 bases: TGTGCCAGCAGTCCACAGTACTATGGCTACACCTTC.

V usage is TRBV5-1 and J usage is TRBJ2-2; D is perhaps TRBD1 (6 bases). Trimming stripped 4 bases from V and 0 bases from J, with 13 bases between. There are 16 residues in the CDR3. CDR1 is SGHRS, CDR2 YFSETQ, per germline. CDR3 in amino acids: CASSQTGTTNTGELFF. The CDR3, as DNA: TGCGCCAGCAGCCAAACCGGGACAACGAACACCGGGGAGCTGTTTTTT.

The rearrangement joins TRBV7-9 to TRBJ2-7; D ambiguous. Trimming took 3 bases from V and 2 from J, leaving 2 bases between them. CDR3 length: 11 amino acids. Germline CDR1 is SEHNR and CDR2 is FQNEAQ (reference sequence). The CDR3 region is CASSLTYEQYF. The DNA of the CDR3 is TGTGCCAGCAGCTTGACCTACGAGCAGTACTTC.

The chain employs TRBV2 and TRBJ2-2; TRBD1 is a possible D gene (5 bases). Germline V gene sequence: CDR1 SNHLY, CDR2 FYNNEI. The CDR3 runs to 15 residues. The germline V and J ends were trimmed by 5 bases and 4 bases, with 14 bases remaining between them. CDR3 nucleotides: TGTGCCAGCAGTAAAACAGAAACAGGCACCGGGGAGCTGTTTTTT. This translates into CASSKTETGTGELFF.

The gene calls are TRBV7-9 and TRBJ1-2, with D unclear. Germline V gives CDR1 SEHNR, CDR2 FQNEAQ (reference sequence). The V end lost 5 bases, the J end lost 7 bases, and 11 bases lay between the germline ends. The CDR3 extends over 12 amino acids. In DNA form, the CDR3 reads TGTGCCAGCAGCCTCGGACTAATTGGCTACACCTTC. Its translation: CASSLGLIGYTF.

In its sample, this clone was seen a few times. This rearrangement joins TRBV7-9 to TRBJ2-2; no firm D call. There are 14 residues in the CDR3. V lost 5 bases to trimming and J lost 0 bases, with 7 bases between them. Germline-derived CDR1 and CDR2 are SEHNR and FQNEAQ (reference sequence). The CDR3 is CASSRKTNTGELFF. CDR3 bases: TGTGCCAGCAGCCGAAAGACGAACACCGGGGAGCTGTTTTTT.

The rearrangement joins TRBV4-1 to TRBJ2-5; D perhaps matches TRBD1 (5 bases). With 0 bases removed from V and 1 base from J, the gap between germline ends came to 12 bases. Germline CDR1 MGHRA, CDR2 YSYEKL. This CDR3 region has 16 residues. The CDR3 here is CASSQDGQGAQETQYF. DNA for the CDR3: TGCGCCAGCAGCCAAGACGGGCAGGGCGCCCAAGAGACCCAGTACTTC.

The chain uses TRBV5-6 and TRBJ1-3, with unresolved D. The germline CDR1 and CDR2 sequences are SGHDT and YYEEEE. V was pared by 2 bases and J by 4 bases, with 13 bases between. CDR3 length: 15 residues. CDR3 DNA sequence: TGTGCCAGCAGCTTACTCTCACCGCCAGGAAACACCATATATTTT. It specifies CASSLLSPPGNTIYF.

This clone was counted a few times. The CDR3 DNA reads as TGTGCCAGCAGCTTAATGACAGCATACAATGAGCAGTTCTTC. Translating it yields CASSLMTAYNEQFF. The chain uses TRBV11-2 and TRBJ2-1; weak D call: TRBD1 (5 bases). The CDR3 has 14 amino acids. The germline V gene encodes CDR1 SGHAT and CDR2 FQNNGV. Between the trimmed V and J ends, which lost 2 bases and 4 bases, there was a span of 9 bases.

The chain recombines TRBV4-1 with TRBJ1-2, with D uncertain. V shed 1 base and J shed 7 bases, with 19 bases lying between them. This CDR3 has 16 amino acids. Per germline, CDR1 MGHRA and CDR2 YSYEKL. Here the CDR3 DNA reads TGCGCCAGCAGCCAAGGAGCGAGGAGCTCCTCGGGTGGCTACACCTTC. Translation gives CASSQGARSSSGGYTF.

This clone was seen more than once but under ten times. The rearrangement uses TRBV19 and TRBJ2-3; D is perhaps TRBD1 (7 bases). The CDR3 consists of 14 residues. V lost 6 bases to trimming and J lost 6 bases, with 16 bases between them. Looked up from germline, CDR1 is LNHDA and CDR2 is SQIVND (reference sequence). CDR3 sequence: CASSVQGGPDTQYF. CDR3 in DNA: TGTGCCAGTAGCGTCCAGGGGGGACCGGATACGCAGTATTTT. The full variable domain, completed using reference TRBV19 and TRBJ2-3, is DGGITQSPKYLFRKEGQNVTLSCEQNLNHDAMYWYRQDPGQGLRLIYYSQIVNDFQKGDIAEGYSVSREKKESFPLTVTSAQKNPTAFYLCASSVQGGPDTQYFGPGTRLTVL.

CDR3 sequence reads: CASSLAGLDTIYF. DNA of the CDR3: TGTGCCAGCAGCTTGGCGGGGCTAGACACCATATATTTT. The gene calls are TRBV5-6 and TRBJ1-3, with D possibly matching TRBD1 (5 bases). The CDR3 is 13 residues long. Looked up from germline, CDR1 is SGHDT and CDR2 is YYEEEE. Trimming removed 0 bases from V and 8 bases from J, with 9 bases in between.

This rearrangement joins TRBV5-6 to TRBJ1-2, with D maybe TRBD1 (6 bases). The CDR3 is made up of 13 amino acids. Germline V lookup: CDR1 SGHDT, CDR2 YYEEEE. Trimming stripped 4 bases from V and 4 bases from J, with 11 bases between. The CDR3 loop is CASSKDRGYGYTF. CDR3 nucleotide sequence: TGTGCCAGCAGCAAGGACAGAGGCTATGGCTACACCTTC.

This clone was seen a handful of times. The V gene is TRBV19, the J gene TRBJ1-3; 7 positions agree with TRBD1. The CDR3 is made up of 13 amino acids. V was clipped by 5 bases and J by 7 bases; unmatched bases: 5. The germline V gene has CDR1 LNHDA and CDR2 SQIVND (reference sequence). CDR3 DNA sequence: TGTGCCAGTAGTTCGACAGGGAGTAACACCATATATTTT. Protein sequence: CASSSTGSNTIYF.

The chain employs TRBV6-1 and TRBJ2-1; 11 bases agree with TRBD2. Germline values: CDR1 MNHNS, CDR2 SASEGT. V was pared by 6 bases and J by 6 bases, with 7 bases of the junction left unmatched. The CDR3 is 15 amino acids. The DNA of the CDR3 is TGTGCCAGCAGCCCACGAACTAGCGGGAGCAATGAGCAGTTCTTC. It translates to CASSPRTSGSNEQFF.

The genes are TRBV4-3 and TRBJ2-1; D is possibly TRBD1 (5 bases). Germline V gene lookup returns CDR1 LGHNA and CDR2 YSLEER. This CDR3 comprises 15 residues. V lost 1 base, J lost 0 bases, and 7 bases lay in between. The CDR3 DNA is TGCGCCAGCAGCCAAGGACAGTTCTCCTACAATGAGCAGTTCTTC. This codes for CASSQGQFSYNEQFF.

The chain uses TRBV27 and TRBJ1-1; no definite D call. CDR1 MNHEY and CDR2 SMNVEV come from the germline V gene (reference sequence). This CDR3 has 17 amino acids. Trimming shortened V by 8 bases and J by 0 bases, and 22 bases separated the two germline ends. The CDR3 nucleotides are TGTGCCAGCTCTCTAGGGCTCCCGCTTGATATGAACACTGAAGCTTTCTTT. Protein product: CASSLGLPLDMNTEAFF.

The chain combines TRBV19 with TRBJ2-2, with 9 bases lining up with TRBD2. Germline lookup yields CDR1 LNHDA and CDR2 SQIVND (reference sequence). Trimming at V came to 5 bases and at J to 1 base, leaving 5 bases not matched to a gene. CDR3 length: 16 residues. The CDR3 DNA follows: TGTGCCAGTAGTCCAGCGGGAGGTATGAACACCGGGGAGCTGTTTTTT. Its protein is CASSPAGGMNTGELFF.